These 6 T cell receptor beta chains came from one sample sequenced in a study of monozygotic twins with inflammatory bowel disease. No DNA is given; TCRdb re-called the 5' RACE reads and lists each CDR3 protein once. The listing records just over 300,000 distinct CDR3 sequences. The specimen was blood. Every receptor here comes from a human donor with ulcerative colitis or Crohn's disease, or a healthy co-twin of an affected twin (not recorded which).

The chain employs TRBV20-1 and TRBJ1-1. The CDR3 is made up of 11 amino acids. Germline assignment: CDR1 DFQATT and CDR2 SNEGSKA (reference sequence). Here the CDR3 reads CSAKRNTEAFF.

This rearrangement joins TRBV20-1 to TRBJ2-7; TCRdb selects TRBD1, and the lack of DNA leaves this call unchecked. The CDR3 has 13 amino acids. CDR1 and CDR2 (germline): DFQATT, SNEGSKA (reference sequence). CDR3 region: CSAYRQGTYEQYF.

The chain carries TRBV19 and TRBJ2-2; TCRdb designates TRBD1, a call that cannot be tested without DNA. CDR1 is LNHDA, CDR2 SQIVND, per germline (reference sequence). This CDR3 has 15 residues. The CDR3 is CASTSRTGRTGELFF.

This chain joins TRBV23-1 and TRBJ2-7; TCRdb gives TRBD2 as the D gene, but with no DNA this cannot be confirmed. TRBV23-1 qualifies as an ORF whose function is uncertain. The CDR3 spans 15 residues. The CDR3 protein is CASRSEGKRSYEQYF.

This chain links TRBV5-5 with TRBJ2-7; TCRdb lists TRBD2, though no DNA is available to test this call. This CDR3 has 15 residues. Germline values: CDR1 SGHKS, CDR2 YYEKEE (reference sequence). The CDR3 spells CASSGGDRRSYEQYF.

The rearrangement links TRBV5-1 to TRBJ2-7; TCRdb returns TRBD1, unconfirmable since there is no DNA. The germline V gene encodes CDR1 SGHRS and CDR2 YFSETQ. This CDR3 region has 15 residues. This CDR3 reads CASSLAEGTTYEQYF.